What follows is one T cell receptor beta chain and its context. This receptor's antigen is unknown. Base-call qualities are not available, and no considerably larger clone is one nucleotide away. Trimming costs V 0 bases and J 0 bases, and their ends lie 9 bases apart. Counted from cysteine to phenylalanine, this CDR3 has 15 amino acids. Only the CDR3 DNA stays, 45 bases, in frame from base 1. The germline V gene (reference sequence) sets CDR1 to LNHNV and CDR2 to YYDKDF. The twin pairs came from the European Cystic Fibrosis Twin and Sibling Study Cohort, a cohort that recruited patients from over a hundred CF clinics across 14 European countries. Both zygosity and CFTR genotype were checked in-house, and zygosity was tested with multiplex PCR across nine short tandem repeat loci. Peripheral blood was sampled from each twin, with clinical parameters recorded on the day of blood sampling. Genomic DNA was isolated from peripheral blood cells with phenol/chloroform and kept in TE buffer at 4 degrees C.

The data belong to a study of monozygotic twins with cystic fibrosis (dated by TCRdb to about 2021). The study in broad terms: Approximately 3.3 micrograms of fragmented DNA went through roughly 15 PCR cycles to produce barcoded libraries. TCR beta repertoires were compared within and between 16 monozygotic twin pairs with cystic fibrosis so that genetic influence on V and J gene usage could be assessed. Ten female and six male twin pairs, aged about 2.0 to 36.4 years (median about 9.4 years) and mostly children and adolescents, were included in the cohort. Twins were ranked among around 990 cohort participants for weight-for-height and FEVPerc (FEV1 disease centile) on the day of blood sampling. Data for three of the twin pairs had been reported earlier in a different context.

General findings and caveats noted by the study authors: In 13 of 16 pairs, V gene usage most closely resembled the co-twin's, and the same held for J usage in 8 of 16 pairs, a pattern suggesting genetic constraints. Only a small cohort was studied, and no association of shared CDR3 numbers with age, concordance or disease severity was found. Sharing of nucleotide-identical clonotypes was significantly greater within monozygotic CF twin pairs than between unrelated CF individuals (P = 0.000026, Mann-Whitney). Simpson clonality was generally low (median around 0.01), which suggests a naive-dominated repertoire, and clonality was higher in the most severely affected patients.

TCR beta CDR3 regions were amplified by multiplex PCR using the immunoSEQ immune profiling system, following the manufacturer's instructions. An Illumina NextSeq system was used to carry out the sequencing. In the authors' own workflow: The immunoSEQ Analyzer platform handled processing of the sequence data, and clonality was calculated by taking the square root of Simpson's index of productive rearrangements. Similarity in V and J usage was quantified by Jensen-Shannon distance, and CDR3 generation probabilities were calculated with OLGA. The researchers looked up shared CDR3 sequences in the immuneACCESS database (August 2020) and in VDJdb (December 2020). The table was pulled from immuneACCESS by TCRdb, which kept in-frame rearrangements only. Such tables lose some clones; where checked, under half of the loss comes from unresolved V genes, and the rest has no known cause. V, J and clone size were drawn from that table, and D and trimming were deduced from the DNA. The sample table lists about 39,000 clones, just over 90% of them with a count of one. Of the sample, less than 0.2% falls within the top ten clones.

The TCR comes from a boy aged 2 to 10 with cystic fibrosis. Sample: blood. The V and J genes are TRBV15 and TRBJ2-7; confidence is insufficient to name the D gene. The nucleotide sequence is given as TGTGCCACCAGCAGAGATGCGGCCACCTCCTACGAGCAGTACTTC. Translated, it reads CATSRDAATSYEQYF.